The clone carrying this TCR beta chain came up many times. This sample was included in a study of blood T cell repertoires in COVID-19. Whole-study context: From the United States, Italy and Spain came samples of acute and convalescent COVID-19. PBMCs, B-cell-depleted T cells, or T cells were the source of the cDNA or gDNA that made up the material.

This CDR3 has 15 residues. Germline V gene sequence: CDR1 KGHSH, CDR2 LQKENI. V lost 3 bases to trimming and J lost 0 bases, with 9 bases between them. Original processing methods: Amplification from reference gene primers served as the basis for estimated nucleated cell counts. Here immunoSEQ multiplex PCR was the method, and the copy in TCRdb shows in-frame clones only, minus some. From that table come the V and J calls and clone size; the DNA was used to work out D and trimming. The profile covers around 110,000 clones, with approximately 90% appearing a single time and 1.8% taken by the ten largest.

This TCR derives from a human donor with active COVID-19. The donor label of this sample is uncertain. The chain couples TRBV18 to TRBJ1-5; a possible D gene is TRBD1 (5 bases). Sequencing input: peripheral blood. CDR3 protein: CASSPGQDSNQPQHF. The CDR3, as DNA: TGTGCCAGCTCACCGGGGCAAGATAGCAATCAGCCCCAGCATTTT.